This TCR beta chain was profiled in a study of T cell repertoires in cytomegalovirus infection. TCRdb fed the reads into MiXCR, producing one record per CDR3 protein. Of fewer than 700,000 distinct CDR3 sequences listed, more than 20% were seen once; the top ten hold around 7.6%. The CDR3 is 16 amino acids. The germline V gene encodes CDR1 MNHNY and CDR2 SVGAGI (reference sequence). The ends were cut back, 8 bases at V and 1 base at J, with 20 bases in the middle. Sequencing was done on a sample of CD8+ T cells from PBMCs. The chain links TRBV6-6 to TRBJ1-1; D might be TRBD1 (6 bases). This clonotype originated in a human donor in good health (CMV status not recorded). Some clones in this sample may be carry-over from other donors' samples. CDR3 nucleotides: TGTGCCAGCGAGCCCAGGGGATGGAGGGAGAACACTGAAGCTTTCTTT. It is translated as CASEPRGWRENTEAFF.